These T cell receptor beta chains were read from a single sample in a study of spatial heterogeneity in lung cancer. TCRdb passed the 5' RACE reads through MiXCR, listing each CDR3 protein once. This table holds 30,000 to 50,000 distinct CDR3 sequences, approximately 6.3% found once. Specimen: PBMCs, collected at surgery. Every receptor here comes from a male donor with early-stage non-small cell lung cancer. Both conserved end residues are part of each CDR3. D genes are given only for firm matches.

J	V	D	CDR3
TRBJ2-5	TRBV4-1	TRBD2	CASSQVSGGRGETQYF
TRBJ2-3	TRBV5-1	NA	CASSSEGGWSDTQYF
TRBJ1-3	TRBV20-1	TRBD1	CSAGQGSGNTIYF
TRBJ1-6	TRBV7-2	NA	CASSFSGTRSYSPLHF
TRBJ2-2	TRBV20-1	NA	CSASPLGPGELFF
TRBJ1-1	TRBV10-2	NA	CASSGEGHMGTEAFF
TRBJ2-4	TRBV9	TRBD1	CASSGGQGARNIQYF
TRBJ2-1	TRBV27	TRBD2	CASSGGSGGANEQFF
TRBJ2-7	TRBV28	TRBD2	CASSLDGGGEQYF
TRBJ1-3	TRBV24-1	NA	CATKDNGNTIYF
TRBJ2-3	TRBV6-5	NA	CASSYSAPNSDTQYF
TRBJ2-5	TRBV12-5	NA	CASGLRETQYF
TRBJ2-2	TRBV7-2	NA	CASSLGTLFTGELFF
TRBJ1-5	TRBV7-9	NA	CASSPNGQGPQHF
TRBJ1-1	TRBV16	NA	CASSQSSGSTEAFF
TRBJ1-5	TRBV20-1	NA	CSARDLQMNQPQHF
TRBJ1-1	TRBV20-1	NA	CSARDGGNTEAFF
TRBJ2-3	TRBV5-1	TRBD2	CASSLEGTRLSDTQYF
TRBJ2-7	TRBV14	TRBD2	CASSQRLAGGYEQYF
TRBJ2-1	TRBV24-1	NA	CATSEQTTSTRNNEQFF
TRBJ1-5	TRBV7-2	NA	CASSLGRGIGSNQPQHF
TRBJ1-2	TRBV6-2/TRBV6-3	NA	CASGDYSNYGYTF
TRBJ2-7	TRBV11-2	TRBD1	CASSLALDRAYEQYF
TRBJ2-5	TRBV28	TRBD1	CASNPRGTGGKETQYF
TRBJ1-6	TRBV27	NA	CASSERGPIYNSPLHF
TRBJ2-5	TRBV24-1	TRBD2	CATSDLSPSGDATQYF
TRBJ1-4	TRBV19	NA	CASSIAGFEKLFF
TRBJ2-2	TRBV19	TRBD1	CASKRDRVTTGELFF
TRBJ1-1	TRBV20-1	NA	CSASPIGRLNTEAFF
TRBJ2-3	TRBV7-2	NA	CASSLGDPWGAWRTDTQYF
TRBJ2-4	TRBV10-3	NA	CAISEGGKNIQYF
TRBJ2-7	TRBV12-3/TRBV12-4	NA	CASLRETTYEQYF
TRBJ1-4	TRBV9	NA	CASKRLLLFF
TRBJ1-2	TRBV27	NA	CASRPPLTNYGYTF
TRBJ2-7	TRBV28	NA	CASSFRGNYEQYF
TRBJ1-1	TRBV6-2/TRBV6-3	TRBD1	CASRRQGNTEAFF
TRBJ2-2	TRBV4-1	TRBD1	CASSQDRGRTGELFF
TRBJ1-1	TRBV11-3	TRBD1	CASTAGQGEATEAFF
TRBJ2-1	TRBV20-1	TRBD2	CSAPGLAKNEQFF
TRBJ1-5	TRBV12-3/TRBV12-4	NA	CASKRTNSNQPQHF
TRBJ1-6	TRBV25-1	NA	CAGPVCANSPLHF
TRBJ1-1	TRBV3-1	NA	CASSSRDATEAFF
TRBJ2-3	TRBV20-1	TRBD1	CSASLGQGITSTDTQYF
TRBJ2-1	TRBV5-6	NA	CASSLRDGFNEQFF
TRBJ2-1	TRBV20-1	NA	CSASDMSAHEQFF
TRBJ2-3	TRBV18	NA	CASSPPGRSTDTQYF
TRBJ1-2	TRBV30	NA	CAWSVLGGYGYTF
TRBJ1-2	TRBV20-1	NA	CSALRLKNYGYTF
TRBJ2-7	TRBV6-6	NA	CASESPTGVSYEQYF
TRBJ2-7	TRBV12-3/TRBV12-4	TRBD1	CASSLRQGHSEQYF
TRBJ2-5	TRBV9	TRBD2	CASSVAGGPIETQYF
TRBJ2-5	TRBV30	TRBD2	CAWSPGLAGGPGETQYF
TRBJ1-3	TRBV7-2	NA	CASSLRDTRPLSGNTIYF
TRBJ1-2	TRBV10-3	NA	CAISESRGGYTF
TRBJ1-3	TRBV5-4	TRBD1	CASSPRTGGISGNTIYF
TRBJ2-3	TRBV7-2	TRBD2	CASSLGPSGATDTQYF
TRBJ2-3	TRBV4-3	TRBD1	CASSQIHMGQGRADTQYF